This T cell receptor (beta chain) stems from a study of shared clonotypes between healthy human individuals. On this clone: Antigen unknown.

General study points: The authors sampled blood alone, and tissue repertoires likely differ. Some clonotypes were shared by all four sorted-subset donors, while others were not shared. The non-shared ones had lower generation probabilities than the shared ones.

CD8 cells classed as naive were CD45RO-negative and positively selected for CCR7, excluding terminally differentiated effector memory CD45RA+ cells. V lost 3 bases and J lost 3, with 11 bases in between. CDR1 and CDR2 from the germline V gene are MGHRA and YSYEKL. This CDR3 is 14 amino acids long. The assay was immunoSEQ multiplex PCR, and TCRdb's table has in-frame clones only and misses some. The table lists more than 600,000 clones, 92% of them singletons, with nearly 25% in the top ten. This chain links TRBV4-1 with TRBJ1-1, with a weak D call TRBD1 (6 bases). This receptor was identified in a man aged 25 to 40 in good health. Sequenced material: naive CD8+ T cells sorted from blood. The CDR3 loop is CASSHEGGDTEAFF. As DNA, the CDR3 is TGCGCCAGCAGCCATGAGGGGGGGGACACTGAAGCTTTCTTT.